One sample yielded the 17 T cell receptor beta chains listed below, sequenced in a study of T-cell memory formation after mild COVID-19. Each CDR3 protein is one row after TCRdb ran MiXCR on the 5' RACE reads. Here the sample spans some 490,000 distinct CDR3 sequences, approximately 18% being singletons. Sequenced: PBMCs or a T cell subset sorted from them (not recorded which). These TCRs come from an adult woman who had mild COVID-19 (a few samples of this study predate the infection). Cell type and time point are not known.

The chain recombines TRBV6-6 with TRBJ2-1, with D perhaps matching TRBD1 or TRBD2 (6 bases each). CDR1 and CDR2 (germline): MNHNY, SVGAGI (reference sequence). The CDR3 runs 16 residues. V gave up 7 bases and J gave up 10 bases, with 26 bases separating them. The CDR3 DNA follows: TGTGCCAGCACCGCCGGGGGCGGATCAATGACCGGAGAGCAGTTCTTC. It codes for CASTAGGGSMTGEQFF.

This rearrangement joins TRBV4-2 to TRBJ2-1; 10 bases line up with TRBD2. Germline values: CDR1 LGHNA, CDR2 YNFKEQ. Unmatched junction bases numbered 7, after V lost 1 base and J lost 4 bases. The CDR3 loop spans 17 amino acids. CDR3 DNA: TGTGCCAGCAGCCAAGTCAGTACTAGCGGGACGTACAATGAGCAGTTCTTC. It yields the protein CASSQVSTSGTYNEQFF.

The chain employs TRBV5-1 and TRBJ2-5; D is perhaps TRBD1 or TRBD2 (5 bases each). The V and J ends lost 4 bases and 5 bases respectively, with 18 bases between them. The CDR3 contains 15 residues. The germline V gene encodes CDR1 SGHRS and CDR2 YFSETQ. The CDR3 region has the DNA TGCGCCAGCAGCCCGAGGGGCAGTTCTGTGGAGACCCAGTACTTC. Protein product: CASSPRGSSVETQYF.

This chain uses TRBV6-5 with TRBJ2-1, with TRBD1 as a possible D gene (6 bases). The CDR3 runs to 13 residues. Trimming shortened V by 6 bases and J by 8 bases, and 14 bases separated the two germline ends. Germline CDR1 MNHEY, CDR2 SVGAGI. CDR3 sequence (DNA): TGTGCCAGCAGATTCCGGGACATTTATGAGCAGTTCTTC. This translates into CASRFRDIYEQFF.

This clonotype was counted between two and nine times. The chain carries TRBV2 and TRBJ2-5; D remains unclear. Germline V gene lookup returns CDR1 SNHLY and CDR2 FYNNEI. Deletions cut 3 bases from V and 0 bases from J, with 5 bases between. This CDR3 is built from 13 residues. CDR3 in DNA: TGTGCCAGCAGTGACGGATACCAAGAGACCCAGTACTTC. Residues: CASSDGYQETQYF.

This clonotype occurred a few times. This chain joins TRBV25-1 and TRBJ2-5; TRBD2 aligns across 8 bases. CDR1 and CDR2 (germline): MGHDK, SYGVNS. The J segment lost 2 bases and the V segment lost 6 bases, leaving 5 bases of the junction unmatched. CDR3 length equals 14 residues. CDR3 nucleotide sequence: TGTGCCAGCAGAGTTAGCGGGAAACAAGAGACCCAGTACTTC. Its translation: CASRVSGKQETQYF.

This clonotype appeared a few times. This chain connects TRBV19 to TRBJ1-1; D gene ambiguous. The CDR3 loop spans 10 amino acids. The ends were cut back, 8 bases at V and 7 bases at J, with 8 bases in the middle. Germline loops: CDR1 LNHDA, CDR2 SQIVND (reference sequence). The chain's CDR3 is CASYQVEAFF. The CDR3 DNA reads as TGTGCCAGTTATCAGGTTGAAGCTTTCTTT.

The chain couples TRBV5-1 to TRBJ2-3; maybe TRBD1 (5 bases). This CDR3 is built from 15 residues. Trimming took 1 base from V and 2 from J, leaving 11 bases between them. The germline V gene has CDR1 SGHRS and CDR2 YFSETQ. CDR3 loop: CASSLTGTNTDTQYF. CDR3 coding DNA: TGCGCCAGCAGCTTGACAGGCACTAACACAGATACGCAGTATTTT.

The rearrangement uses TRBV2 and TRBJ2-3, with 10 bases matching TRBD2. CDR3 length: 16 residues. V shed 5 bases, J shed 2 bases, and the junction held 7 bases outside the gene matches. Germline V gene data show CDR1 as SNHLY and CDR2 as FYNNEI. CDR3 bases: TGTGCCAGCAGTTACGGCGGGACTAGCGTCACAGATACGCAGTATTTT. Its translation is CASSYGGTSVTDTQYF.

The chain employs TRBV7-2 and TRBJ2-7; D unclear. Germline V gives CDR1 SGHTA, CDR2 FQGNSA. Trimming left V 5 bases short and J 2 bases short, with 19 bases between. This CDR3 is built from 16 residues. The CDR3 spells CASSHVPGLRPYEQYF. CDR3 DNA: TGTGCCAGCAGCCACGTACCTGGGCTTAGGCCCTACGAGCAGTACTTC. Full variable domain (remainder filled in from reference TRBV7-2 and TRBJ2-7): GAGVSQSPSNKVTEKGKDVELRCDPISGHTALYWYRQSLGQGLEFLIYFQGNSAPDKSGLPSDRFSAERTGGSVSTLTIQRTQQEDSAVYLCASSHVPGLRPYEQYFGPGTRLTVT.

The V gene is TRBV7-9, the J gene TRBJ2-1, with 8 bases matching TRBD1. The junction had 14 bases not matched to a gene; V was cut back by 6 bases and J by 4 bases. This CDR3 is built from 17 residues. Germline lookup yields CDR1 SEHNR and CDR2 FQNEAQ (reference sequence). The CDR3 region has the DNA TGTGCCAGCAGGACCGACAGGGGATGGTTCGGGTACAATGAGCAGTTCTTC. Amino acids: CASRTDRGWFGYNEQFF.

This clonotype was detected many times. The rearrangement joins TRBV4-3 to TRBJ2-7; D might be TRBD1 (6 bases). Trimming took off 0 bases at V and 6 bases at J, with 12 bases between the two ends. The CDR3 extends over 14 amino acids. From germline, CDR1 is LGHNA and CDR2 YSLEER. In DNA form, the CDR3 reads TGCGCCAGCAGCCAAGATCGGGACACCGCCGAGCAGTACTTC. This translates into CASSQDRDTAEQYF.

The V call is TRBV10-3, the J call TRBJ1-1; D not resolved. CDR3 length equals 17 residues. The ends were cut back, 3 bases at V and 1 base at J, with 18 bases in the middle. The germline V gene encodes CDR1 ENHRY and CDR2 SYGVKD. The CDR3 protein is CAISESWFGSWNTEAFF. The CDR3 nucleotides read TGTGCCATCAGTGAAAGTTGGTTCGGGAGTTGGAACACTGAAGCTTTCTTT.

The V call is TRBV9, the J call TRBJ2-7; possibly TRBD1 for D (6 bases). This CDR3 region has 14 residues. CDR1 and CDR2 from the germline V gene are SGDLS and YYNGEE. The V gene lost 0 bases and the J gene lost 3 bases, with 10 bases spanning the gap. CDR3 sequence: CASSVATGYYEQYF. CDR3 bases: TGTGCCAGCAGCGTAGCGACAGGCTACTACGAGCAGTACTTC.

J is TRBJ2-5 and V is TRBV12-3 or TRBV12-4, with 11 positions matching TRBD1. The CDR3 sequence is 15 residues long. With 5 bases clipped from V and 5 bases from J, the junction kept 7 bases outside the gene matches. The CDR3 DNA reads TGTGCCAGCAGTCAGGACAGGGGGCGCCTGGAGACCCAGTACTTC. Translation gives CASSQDRGRLETQYF.

This clonotype was counted between two and nine times. Given a much more abundant clone one base away, this may be a read error. This sequence joins TRBV6-5 and TRBJ2-7; the D is unclear. Germline V lookup: CDR1 MNHEY, CDR2 SVGAGI. CDR3 size: 11 residues. The V gene lost 6 bases and the J gene lost 6 bases, with 9 bases spanning the gap. This CDR3 is CASSQGSEQYF. The DNA for the CDR3 is TGTGCCAGCAGCCAAGGCTCCGAGCAGTACTTC.

V gene TRBV4-1 combines with J gene TRBJ2-7; no firm D call. CDR1 is MGHRA and CDR2 is YSYEKL in the germline V gene. The V end lost 5 bases, the J end lost 3 bases, and 8 bases lay between the germline ends. The CDR3 is made up of 12 amino acids. CDR3 DNA: TGCGCCAGCAGCACGAGAGGCTACGAGCAGTACTTC. Translation gives CASSTRGYEQYF.